The next 3 T cell receptor beta chains were all read from a single sample in a study of CD8 T cells in Susac syndrome. When the RNA was reverse transcribed, random hexamers were used with an input of roughly 0.5 to 1 ug. A single record per CDR3 protein comes from TCRdb applying MiXCR to the immunoSEQ multiplex PCR reads. The data contain roughly 200,000 distinct CDR3 sequences, approximately 94% of them singletons. The sequenced sample consisted of CD4+ T cells from PBMCs. The receptors shown here come from a human donor with multiple sclerosis.

The chain links TRBV12-3 or TRBV12-4 to TRBJ1-1; D uncertain. The V and J ends lost 1 base and 6 bases respectively, with 6 bases between them. The CDR3 consists of 12 residues. The CDR3 loop is CASSLDRAEAFF. CDR3 in DNA: TGTGCCAGCAGTTTAGATAGAGCTGAAGCTTTCTTT.

This clonotype was recorded once. In DNA, the CDR3 is TGCAGCATAACATGGGCGTCCGAGCAGTACTTC. This translates into CSITWASEQYF. The V call is TRBV29-1, the J call TRBJ2-7; D call uncertain. Germline V lookup: CDR1 SQVTM, CDR2 ANQGSEA. The CDR3 spans 11 residues. The V end lost 8 bases, the J end lost 6 bases, and 14 bases lay between the germline ends.

The chain has TRBV5-1 and TRBJ1-6, with a possible D match to TRBD1 (6 bases). CDR1 is SGHRS, CDR2 YFSETQ, per germline. CDR3 length: 13 residues. V was trimmed by 5 bases and J by 13 bases, leaving 16 bases between them. As DNA, the CDR3 is TGCGCCAGCAGGATGACCACAGGGACGCCCCTCCACTTT. It yields the protein CASRMTTGTPLHF.